This T cell receptor (beta chain) is from a study of blood T cell repertoires in COVID-19. The CDR3 has 14 residues. Germline CDR1 is SGHTA and CDR2 is FQGNSA. The V gene lost 5 bases and the J gene lost 5 bases, with 13 bases spanning the gap. Profiled with immunoSEQ multiplex PCR; TCRdb holds only in-frame clones, not every one. The table lists over 100,000 clones, around 89% of them singletons. The clonotype originates from a man aged 55 to 70 with COVID-19, enrolled during active disease. Sample: peripheral blood. This sequence joins TRBV7-2 and TRBJ1-5; D remains unclear. The CDR3 bases are TGTGCCAGCAGCATTACGCGGTCCGATCAGCCCCAGCATTTT. Translated, it gives CASSITRSDQPQHF.